This T cell receptor (beta chain) originates from a study of cytomegalovirus exposure and HLA in healthy donors. With 10 bases clipped from V and 0 bases from J, the junction kept 13 bases outside the gene matches. Germline assignment: CDR1 SEHNR and CDR2 FQNEAQ (reference sequence). The CDR3 has 17 residues. The primer mix had 60 Vbeta and 13 Jbeta primers. Assay: immunoSEQ multiplex PCR; the TCRdb copy retains only in-frame clones and omits some. The data contain 100,000 to 150,000 clones, roughly 85% of them singletons. The rearrangement uses TRBV7-9 and TRBJ2-1; TRBD1 agrees at 9 bases. Sequencing was performed on PBMCs. The sequence was obtained from a man younger than 35 in good health and CMV-seropositive. The CDR3 region is CATDGQGFLSSYNEQFF. The CDR3 nucleotides read TGTGCCACGGATGGACAGGGGTTTTTAAGCTCCTACAATGAGCAGTTCTTC.